Below are 14 T cell receptor beta chains sequenced from a single sample in a study of T cells in Graves' hyperthyroidism and ophthalmopathy. It was RNA transcripts that yielded the amplified TCR beta CDR3 regions. The primer set for the first-round RT-PCR of the TCR CDR3 was HTBI. TCRdb recomputed calls from the multiplex PCR reads with MiXCR, one row per CDR3 protein. The sample includes about 400,000 distinct CDR3 sequences, about 15% seen only once; the top ten take around a third. Sample: blood. These receptors were collected from a woman aged 25 to 45 with Graves' hyperthyroidism.

This clonotype was counted at least ten times. V usage is TRBV7-2 and J usage is TRBJ2-1; D uncertain. Germline lookup yields CDR1 SGHTA and CDR2 FQGNSA. V lost 1 base and J 4 bases, leaving 11 bases between the germline ends. The CDR3 is 15 residues long. Here the CDR3 DNA reads TGTGCCAGCAGCTTAGAGGACCTCCTTTACAATGAGCAGTTCTTC. Protein sequence: CASSLEDLLYNEQFF.

Worth noting for this clonotype: A read error may explain this, as a much larger clone is one base away. This sequence joins TRBV2 and TRBJ2-7; 9 nucleotides line up with TRBD1. The DNA matches TRBJ2-1 better at its end, which makes the J call doubtful. Germline V gene data show CDR1 as SNHLY and CDR2 as FYNNEI. The length of the CDR3 is 16 residues. CDR3 region: CASGVGGDRDTYEQFF. The CDR3 region has the DNA TGTGCCAGCGGGGTGGGAGGGGACAGGGATACCTACGAGCAGTTCTTC.

This clonotype was picked up many times. This chain joins TRBV28 and TRBJ2-6, with D perhaps assigned TRBD1 or TRBD2 (5 bases each). The CDR3 is made up of 17 amino acids. Germline V gene lookup returns CDR1 MDHEN and CDR2 SYDVKM. The V gene lost 6 bases and the J gene lost 2 bases, with 17 bases spanning the gap. CDR3 sequence: CASRGPLIVPGANVLTF. The CDR3 DNA is TGTGCCAGCAGGGGACCACTAATCGTTCCTGGGGCCAACGTCCTGACTTTC.

This clonotype was picked up a small number of times. The chain combines TRBV25-1 with TRBJ1-2; D gene uncertain. V lost 3 bases and J lost 8, with 7 bases in between. The CDR3 loop spans 11 amino acids. The germline V gene encodes CDR1 MGHDK and CDR2 SYGVNS. CDR3: CASSDLRGYTF. CDR3 DNA: TGTGCCAGCAGTGACCTGCGCGGCTACACCTTC.

The chain has TRBV30 and TRBJ2-5, with D perhaps TRBD1 (5 bases). The CDR3 is 13 amino acids. Germline V gene data show CDR1 as GTSNPN and CDR2 as SVGIG (reference sequence). Trimming left V 7 bases short and J 2 bases short, with 14 bases between. The CDR3 is CASTVGIQETQYF. The DNA of the CDR3 is TGTGCCTCGACAGTAGGAATTCAAGAGACCCAGTACTTC. Drawing the rest from reference TRBV30 and TRBJ2-5, the complete variable domain is SQTIHQWPATLVQPVGSPLSLECTVEGTSNPNLYWYRQAAGRGLQLLFYSVGIGQISSEVPQNLSASRPQDRQFILSSKKLLLSDSGFYLCASTVGIQETQYFGPGTRLLVL.

The V gene is TRBV24-1, the J gene TRBJ2-1, with 9 bases identical to TRBD2. This CDR3 comprises 15 residues. Trimming cost V 4 bases and J 9 bases; bases outside gene matches: 9. CDR1 KGHDR and CDR2 SFDVKD come from the germline V gene. CDR3 sequence (DNA): TGTGCCACCAGTGACACCCGGGGACTAGCTACTGAGCAGTTCTTC. Protein product: CATSDTRGLATEQFF.

In regard to this clonotype: It may be a read error: a sequence one base away is much more abundant. V usage is TRBV29-1 and J usage is TRBJ2-1; 7 bases match TRBD1. Germline assignment: CDR1 SQVTM and CDR2 ANQGSEA. CDR3 length: 14 amino acids. V lost 8 bases, J lost 4 bases, and 11 bases stayed unmatched. The CDR3 loop is CSITGTALYNEQFF. In nucleotides, the CDR3 is TGCAGCATTACCGGGACAGCTCTGTACAATGAGCAGTTCTTC.

In its sample, this clonotype was seen many times. This chain joins TRBV6-2 or TRBV6-3 and TRBJ2-7; D unresolved. V was trimmed by 8 bases and J by 3 bases, leaving 8 bases between them. The germline V gene encodes CDR1 MNHEY and CDR2 SVGEGT. The CDR3 loop spans 11 amino acids. The CDR3 DNA follows: TGTGCCAGCTATTCCAACTACGAGCAGTACTTC. Encoded protein: CASYSNYEQYF.

This clonotype was detected ten times or more. The chain employs TRBV2 and TRBJ1-2, with 7 bases aligning to TRBD1. The V segment lost 5 bases and the J segment 4 bases; nucleotides outside the gene matches: 4. CDR1 is SNHLY and CDR2 is FYNNEI in the germline V gene. The CDR3 is 13 amino acids. The CDR3 sequence: CASSFTGAYGYTF. CDR3 DNA sequence: TGTGCCAGCAGTTTCACAGGGGCCTATGGCTACACCTTC. The entire variable domain, with the rest obtained from reference TRBV2 and TRBJ1-2, is as follows: EPEVTQTPSHQVTQMGQEVILRCVPISNHLYFYWYRQILGQKVEFLVSFYNNEISEKSEIFDDQFSVERPDGSNFTLKIRSTKLEDSAMYFCASSFTGAYGYTFGSGTRLTVV.

The J gene is TRBJ2-6, the V gene TRBV28; 7 positions agree with TRBD2. This CDR3 contains 16 residues. CDR1 and CDR2 from the germline V gene are MDHEN and SYDVKM. Trimming at V came to 5 bases and at J to 0 bases, leaving 4 bases not matched to a gene. CDR3 sequence reads: CASSAGELSGANVLTF. The CDR3 nucleotides read TGTGCCAGCAGTGCGGGGGAACTCTCTGGGGCCAACGTCCTGACTTTC.

This clonotype was picked up many times. This chain links TRBV28 with TRBJ2-7; D not certain. Trimming shortened V by 1 base and J by 1 base, and 2 bases separated the two germline ends. CDR3 length: 12 residues. CDR1 is MDHEN and CDR2 is SYDVKM in the germline V gene. In nucleotides, the CDR3 is TGTGCCAGCAGTTTATCTTCCTACGAGCAGTACTTC. It is translated as CASSLSSYEQYF.

This clonotype was seen many times. This chain links TRBV28 with TRBJ2-3; D is undetermined. Germline V CDR1 and CDR2: MDHEN, SYDVKM. V was pared by 1 base and J by 6 bases, with 11 bases between. This CDR3 spans 14 amino acids. The CDR3 DNA reads as TGTGCCAGCAGTTTATCCCAGGTTTATGATACGCAGTATTTT. The encoded protein is CASSLSQVYDTQYF.

In this sample, this clonotype turned up a few times. The chain has TRBV5-6 and TRBJ1-3; tentative D call: TRBD1 (6 bases). Germline V gene lookup returns CDR1 SGHDT and CDR2 YYEEEE. V dropped 2 bases and J dropped 0 bases, with 12 bases sitting between them. The CDR3 covers 16 residues. The CDR3 coding sequence is TGTGCCAGCAGCTTCGACAGGAGCGACTCTGGAAACACCATATATTTT. This codes for CASSFDRSDSGNTIYF.

Notes on this clonotype: Being one base from a much bigger clone, this may be a read error. The CDR3 protein is CASSQVMGAGEAQYF. CDR3 in DNA: TGTGCCAGCAGCCAAGTCATGGGGGCAGGGGAGGCCCAGTACTTC. The chain carries TRBV3-1 and TRBJ2-5, with D tentatively TRBD1 or TRBD2 (6 bases each). Looked up from germline, CDR1 is LGHDT and CDR2 is YNNKEL (reference sequence). The CDR3 runs to 15 residues. The ends were cut back, 1 base at V and 9 bases at J, with 18 bases in the middle.